The 23 T cell receptor beta chains listed next were all sequenced from one sample in a study of memory CD8 T cells in hepatitis C reinfection. Sequenced by immunoSEQ multiplex PCR; TCRdb stores in-frame clones only, minus some. In the table there are 45,000 to 50,000 clones, roughly 87% of which are singletons. Time point noted: late/post reinfection, 12 to 24 weeks after detection. No in vitro expansion preceded TCR sequencing of the sorted cells. The sequencing input was naive CD8+ T cells sorted from blood. The receptor set was obtained from a man aged 18 to 29 with hepatitis C virus infection.

This clone was detected only a few times. The rearrangement uses TRBV9 and TRBJ1-1; 11 bases agree with TRBD1. The germline V gene has CDR1 SGDLS and CDR2 YYNGEE. This CDR3 has 17 residues. V was pared by 4 bases and J by 3 bases, with 11 bases of the junction left unmatched. This chain's CDR3 is CASSLLGTGGSHTEAFF. The DNA for the CDR3 is TGTGCCAGCAGCCTACTGGGGACAGGGGGATCTCACACTGAAGCTTTCTTT.

This chain links TRBV5-1 with TRBJ2-7; the match to TRBD1 covers 8 bases. The CDR3 length is 14 residues. Germline V gives CDR1 SGHRS, CDR2 YFSETQ. The J segment lost 3 bases and the V segment lost 3 bases, leaving 5 bases of the junction unmatched. The CDR3 nucleotides read TGCGCCAGCAGCTCCTCGGACAGGGACTACGAGCAGTACTTC. Its protein product is CASSSSDRDYEQYF.

This clone was picked up a small number of times. The chain has TRBV2 and TRBJ1-1; perhaps TRBD1 as D (5 bases). Trimming removed 0 bases from V and 0 bases from J, with 14 bases in between. Per the germline V gene, CDR1 is SNHLY and CDR2 is FYNNEI. The CDR3 is 17 amino acids. The CDR3 protein is CASSEALLQAVNTEAFF. For the CDR3, the DNA is TGTGCCAGCAGTGAAGCGCTTCTACAGGCCGTGAACACTGAAGCTTTCTTT.

This chain connects TRBV19 to TRBJ1-1, with 7 bases matching TRBD1. This CDR3 is 15 amino acids long. The germline gives CDR1 LNHDA, CDR2 SQIVND (reference sequence). With 4 bases clipped from V and 0 bases from J, the junction kept 5 bases outside the gene matches. The CDR3 here is CASSKTGYLNTEAFF. The CDR3 region has the DNA TGTGCCAGTAGTAAGACAGGGTATTTGAACACTGAAGCTTTCTTT.

This clone has only one observation. The chain has TRBV19 and TRBJ2-7; perhaps TRBD2 as D (9 bases). Germline lookup yields CDR1 LNHDA and CDR2 SQIVND (reference sequence). The CDR3 consists of 20 residues. With 0 bases removed from V and 7 bases from J, the gap between germline ends came to 31 bases. The CDR3 region has the DNA TGTGCCAGTAGTATAGACAATCGCGACAGGGGTTTTCAGCGGGGGGTTGAGCAGTACGTC. Its protein product is CASSIDNRDRGFQRGVEQYV.

This clone was seen a few times. The J gene is TRBJ1-3, the V gene TRBV6-6; 9 bases map to TRBD1. The junction had 2 bases not matched to a gene; V was cut back by 5 bases and J by 3 bases. Germline V gives CDR1 MNHNY, CDR2 SVGAGI (reference sequence). The CDR3 runs to 14 residues. The CDR3 DNA reads TGTGCCAGCAGTCCGACAGGGGGTGGAAACACCATATATTTT. This encodes CASSPTGGGNTIYF.

The chain recombines TRBV7-9 with TRBJ2-7; TRBD2 matches at 8 bases. With 4 bases clipped from V and 6 bases from J, the junction kept 11 bases outside the gene matches. This CDR3 contains 15 residues. The germline V gene encodes CDR1 SEHNR and CDR2 FQNEAQ (reference sequence). This CDR3 is CASSSRAGGVAEQYF. In DNA form, the CDR3 reads TGTGCCAGCAGCTCCCGGGCGGGAGGAGTAGCCGAGCAGTACTTC.

This sequence joins TRBV7-6 and TRBJ2-3, with 14 bases lining up with TRBD2. Germline values: CDR1 SGHVS, CDR2 FNYEAQ. This CDR3 region has 19 residues. After removal of 3 bases from V and 6 bases from J, the junction contained 14 bases not matched to a gene. The CDR3 sequence is CASSFSTSGGAEAADTQYF. CDR3 nucleotides: TGTGCCAGCAGCTTCTCGACTAGCGGGGGGGCTGAGGCTGCTGATACGCAGTATTTT.

The chain joins TRBV9 to TRBJ2-3, with 10 bases aligning to TRBD2. CDR3 length: 12 residues. V was pared by 0 bases and J by 14 bases, with 3 bases of the junction left unmatched. CDR1 and CDR2 from the germline V gene are SGDLS and YYNGEE. The CDR3 loop is CASSVDSGRPYF. CDR3 nucleotides: TGTGCCAGCAGCGTAGATAGCGGGAGGCCGTATTTT.

The J gene is TRBJ2-7, the V gene TRBV28; D perhaps matches TRBD2 (6 bases). In germline, CDR1 is MDHEN, CDR2 SYDVKM. The V and J ends lost 1 base and 6 bases respectively, with 10 bases between them. The CDR3 totals 13 residues. CDR3: CASSLSFGGEQYF. CDR3 DNA: TGTGCCAGCAGTTTATCCTTCGGGGGCGAGCAGTACTTC.

The chain has TRBV4-1 and TRBJ2-1; TRBD2 agrees at 9 bases. Germline V gene lookup returns CDR1 MGHRA and CDR2 YSYEKL. This CDR3 has 18 residues. V was pared by 0 bases and J by 4 bases, with 10 bases of the junction left unmatched. DNA of the CDR3: TGCGCCAGCAGCCAAGATGGTTTAAGGCTAGCGGGGTACAATGAGCAGTTCTTC. Translation gives CASSQDGLRLAGYNEQFF.

The chain links TRBV7-2 to TRBJ2-3, with 10 bases matching TRBD1. V lost 5 bases to trimming and J lost 4 bases; unmatched junction nucleotides: 6. This CDR3 is 15 amino acids long. The germline CDR1 and CDR2 sequences are SGHTA and FQGNSA. CDR3 residues: CASSPDRGQADTQYF. CDR3 in DNA: TGTGCCAGCAGCCCCGACAGGGGGCAGGCAGATACGCAGTATTTT.

The chain combines TRBV27 with TRBJ1-6; 7 nucleotides agree with TRBD1. Looked up from germline, CDR1 is MNHEY and CDR2 is SMNVEV (reference sequence). J lost 7 bases, V lost 2 bases, and 5 bases had no gene match. The CDR3 covers 15 residues. CDR3 nucleotides: TGTGCCAGCAGTTTAACCCCGGGACAGAATTCACCCCTCCACTTT. This translates into CASSLTPGQNSPLHF.

The V call is TRBV7-9, the J call TRBJ2-2; 8 positions match TRBD1. The CDR3 contains 16 residues. Losses at the gene ends were 10 bases for V and 4 bases for J; bases not matched to a gene: 14. Per germline, CDR1 SEHNR and CDR2 FQNEAQ (reference sequence). In nucleotides, the CDR3 is TGTGCCACCCTCCTCCTAACAGGGGGAAGCACCGGGGAGCTGTTTTTT. This codes for CATLLLTGGSTGELFF.

The genes are TRBV4-3 and TRBJ2-2, with D possibly TRBD1 on 6 matching bases. V lost 4 bases and J 0 bases, leaving 12 bases between the germline ends. The CDR3 length is 16 residues. The germline CDR1 and CDR2 sequences are LGHNA and YSLEER. The DNA of the CDR3 is TGCGCCAGCAGCCTTGGCAGGGGACCGAACACCGGGGAGCTGTTTTTT. As protein: CASSLGRGPNTGELFF.

CDR3 nucleotides: TGCGCCAGCAGCCAAGATTTTGGGGAGAGTATTGTCTCTGGAAACACCATATATTTT. Its protein is CASSQDFGESIVSGNTIYF. The chain is built from TRBV4-3 and TRBJ1-3; D is unresolved. Trimming took 0 bases from V and 0 from J, leaving 18 bases between them. CDR1 LGHNA and CDR2 YSLEER come from the germline V gene. The length of the CDR3 is 19 residues.

CDR3 sequence reads: CASSPSPGQGATDTQYF. The DNA for the CDR3 is TGTGCCAGCAGCCCGAGTCCGGGACAGGGGGCTACAGATACGCAGTATTTT. The V call is TRBV9, the J call TRBJ2-3; TRBD1 aligns across 12 bases. V lost 4 bases and J lost 3; bases outside the gene matches: 9. Germline V gene lookup returns CDR1 SGDLS and CDR2 YYNGEE. This CDR3 is built from 17 residues.

The chain carries TRBV5-4 and TRBJ2-3; perhaps TRBD2 as D (6 bases). The ends were cut back, 4 bases at V and 4 bases at J, with 19 bases in the middle. The CDR3 has 16 amino acids. Germline CDR1 SGHNT, CDR2 YYREEE (reference sequence). The CDR3 protein is CASSHRWGVVPDTQYF. For the CDR3, the DNA is TGTGCCAGCAGCCACAGGTGGGGGGTCGTCCCAGATACGCAGTATTTT.

The chain combines TRBV9 with TRBJ2-3; 7 bases map to TRBD2. CDR1 is SGDLS, CDR2 YYNGEE, per germline. The CDR3 contains 15 residues. J gave up 2 bases and V 3 bases, and 6 bases lay outside the gene matches. CDR3 coding DNA: TGTGCCAGCAGCGGGGCCGGGAGGACCACAGATACGCAGTATTTT. Its translation is CASSGAGRTTDTQYF.

Written as DNA, the CDR3 is TGTGCCATCAGTGAGCAACCACGGACTGAAGCTTTCTTT. Residues: CAISEQPRTEAFF. This chain links TRBV10-3 with TRBJ1-1; D is ambiguous. Looked up from germline, CDR1 is ENHRY and CDR2 is SYGVKD. The V gene lost 2 bases and the J gene lost 5 bases, with 9 bases spanning the gap. The CDR3 loop spans 13 amino acids.

The V and J genes are TRBV11-3 and TRBJ2-1; 7 bases line up with TRBD2. Germline CDR1 is SGHNT and CDR2 is YENEEA. With 4 bases clipped from V and 3 bases from J, the junction kept 9 bases outside the gene matches. The CDR3 covers 16 residues. CDR3 bases: TGTGCCAGCAGCTCCTCTAGCGGCTCTTACTACAATGAGCAGTTCTTC. It translates to CASSSSSGSYYNEQFF. The complete variable domain, with remaining parts taken from reference TRBV11-3 and TRBJ2-1, reads EAGVVQSPRYKIIEKKQPVAFWCNPISGHNTLYWYLQNLGQGPELLIRYENEEAVDDSQLPKDRFSAERLKGVDSTLKIQPAELGDSAVYLCASSSSSGSYYNEQFFGPGTRLTVL.

This clone was recorded once. The chain employs TRBV7-9 and TRBJ1-1; TRBD1 might be the D (6 bases). CDR1 SEHNR and CDR2 FQNEAQ come from the germline V gene (reference sequence). V lost 4 bases and J lost 1, with 16 bases in between. The CDR3 has 16 residues. As DNA, the CDR3 is TGTGCCAGCAGCTCGACCAGGGGAGTGGGGAACACTGAAGCTTTCTTT. Protein: CASSSTRGVGNTEAFF.

CDR3 amino acids: CASSLGSMLFSEQYV. Written as DNA, the CDR3 is TGTGCCAGCAGCTTGGGATCGATGTTGTTTAGCGAGCAGTACGTC. The V gene is TRBV5-6, the J gene TRBJ2-7; D is undetermined. V was pared by 0 bases and J by 6 bases, with 16 bases between. The CDR3 spans 15 residues. Per germline, CDR1 SGHDT and CDR2 YYEEEE.